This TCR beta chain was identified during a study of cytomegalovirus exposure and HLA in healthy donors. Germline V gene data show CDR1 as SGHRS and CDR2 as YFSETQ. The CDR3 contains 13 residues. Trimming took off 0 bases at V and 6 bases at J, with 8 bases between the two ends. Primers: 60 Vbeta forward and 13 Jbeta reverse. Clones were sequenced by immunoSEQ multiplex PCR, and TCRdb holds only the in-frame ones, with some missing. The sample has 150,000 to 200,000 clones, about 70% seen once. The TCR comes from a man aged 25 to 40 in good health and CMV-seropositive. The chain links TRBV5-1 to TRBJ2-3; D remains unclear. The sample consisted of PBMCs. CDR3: CASSLGRVDTQYF. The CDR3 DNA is TGCGCCAGCAGCTTGGGCCGGGTTGATACGCAGTATTTT.